These T cell receptor beta chains were read from a single sample in a study of CD4+ T cells in melanoma. Produced via immunoSEQ multiplex PCR; TCRdb's table is partial and in-frame only. Here the sample spans about 13,000 clones, around 72% being singletons. What was sequenced was cells from a culture (not recorded whether cultured in vitro). All receptors derive from a human donor with melanoma. Each CDR3 is given with its conserved first and last residue. Each record gives: D gene, CDR3 length, clone size, J gene, V gene, CDR3 DNA, CDR3 protein. D genes are given only for firm matches. Not every row has a clone size; where given, it reads once, few, many or a size class.

NA,13,NA,TRBJ1-2,TRBV14,TGTGCCAGCAGTGGGACCGCTCGGGAGGGCTACACCTTC,CASSGTAREGYTF
NA,14,NA,TRBJ1-6,TRBV10-3,TGTGCCATCAGTGAGGGGACGGATAATTCACCCCTCCACTTT,CAISEGTDNSPLHF
NA,14,NA,TRBJ1-1,TRBV7-9,TGTGCCAGCAGCTTAGTCCAGGGGATGGGGAAAGCTTTCTTT,CASSLVQGMGKAFF
TRBD1,16,once,TRBJ2-2,TRBV2,TGTGCCAGCAGTTGGGGACAGTTGATGAACACCGGGGAGCTGTTTTTT,CASSWGQLMNTGELFF
NA,14,NA,TRBJ1-4,TRBV18,TGTGCCACCAACGGTGAGGGACCGAGTGAAAAACTGTTTTTT,CATNGEGPSEKLFF
NA,13,once,TRBJ1-1,TRBV6-6,TGTGCCAGCAGTCGTCAGGGGAACACTGAAGCTTTCTTT,CASSRQGNTEAFF
NA,14,NA,TRBJ2-3,TRBV29-1,TGCAGCGTCCAATCCAGGCAGGGCACAGATACGCAGTATTTT,CSVQSRQGTDTQYF
NA,15,NA,TRBJ2-4,TRBV5-6,TGTGCCAGCAGCAACTCCAGGGGCCAAGAGGGCATTCAGTACTTC,CASSNSRGQEGIQYF
NA,13,few,TRBJ1-6,TRBV5-6,TGTGCCAGCAGACGAAGCGGGAATTCACCCCTCCACTTT,CASRRSGNSPLHF
NA,11,NA,TRBJ1-2,TRBV30,TGTGCCTGGAGTGGGGGCAGAGGCTACACCTTC,CAWSGGRGYTF
NA,14,NA,TRBJ1-2,TRBV5-4,TGTGCCAGCAGACCGGGGGCGGAAATCCATGGCTACACCTTC,CASRPGAEIHGYTF
TRBD1,18,NA,TRBJ2-1,TRBV25-1,TGTGCCAGCAGTGAATGGAATCCCCGACAGGGACGATACAATGAGCAGTTCTTC,CASSEWNPRQGRYNEQFF
NA,13,few,TRBJ1-1,TRBV9,TGTGCCAGCAGCGTAACGTCGACAGGCGAAGCTTTCTTT,CASSVTSTGEAFF
NA,14,NA,TRBJ1-6,TRBV4-2,TGTGCCAGCAGCTTAGGGGACGGAGCTCATCCCCTCCACTTT,CASSLGDGAHPLHF
NA,15,NA,TRBJ2-2,TRBV14,TGTGCCAGCAGCCAATATCTCCCGGGGACCGGGGAGCTGTTTTTT,CASSQYLPGTGELFF
NA,16,NA,TRBJ1-3,TRBV21-1,TGTGCCCTCAATTCCGGCCCGGGGGCACCTGGAAACACCATATATTTT,CALNSGPGAPGNTIYF
TRBD2,14,medium-sized,TRBJ2-7,TRBV5-1,TGCGCCAGCAGCTCCATAGCGGGGGGCTACGAGCAGTACTTC,CASSSIAGGYEQYF
TRBD1,14,medium-sized,TRBJ1-2,TRBV2,TGTGCCAGCAGGGGACAGGTAGTGTGGTATGGCTACACCTTC,CASRGQVVWYGYTF
TRBD1,14,NA,TRBJ2-7,TRBV6-5,TGTGCCAGCAGTACCGACAGGGCTTCCTACGAGCAGTACTTC,CASSTDRASYEQYF
NA,19,NA,TRBJ2-3,TRBV7-9,TGTGCCAGCAGCCGACATCCGCGAACAAACCGACAGTCACAAGATACGCAGTATTTT,CASSRHPRTNRQSQDTQYF
NA,14,NA,TRBJ2-7,TRBV7-3,TGTGCCAGCAGCTTAGTTGGAGGGTATCCCGAGCAGTACTTC,CASSLVGGYPEQYF
NA,13,NA,TRBJ1-3,TRBV9,TGTGCCAGCAGTGGGTTGGGTGGAAACACCATATATTTT,CASSGLGGNTIYF
NA,13,NA,TRBJ2-5,TRBV7-2,TGTGCCAGCAGCAGGGGACAATTGGAGACCCAGTACTTC,CASSRGQLETQYF
NA,15,NA,TRBJ1-3,TRBV5-1,TGCGCCAGCAGCTTGGGTTCCGGGTCTGGAAACACCATATATTTT,CASSLGSGSGNTIYF
NA,15,medium-sized,TRBJ1-2,TRBV11-2,TGTGCCAGCAGCTTAGATATCATGGGACGAGGGGGCTACACCTTC,CASSLDIMGRGGYTF
NA,15,NA,TRBJ1-1,TRBV7-9,TGTGCCAGCAGCTTAAGTTCTACAGTGAACACTGAAGCTTTCTTT,CASSLSSTVNTEAFF
NA,14,NA,TRBJ2-2,TRBV29-1,TGCAGCGCCCGACCAAGCGCCGACACCGGGGAGCTGTTTTTT,CSARPSADTGELFF